These 20 T cell receptor beta chains share one sample of origin, sequenced in a study of T cells in Graves' hyperthyroidism and ophthalmopathy. Amplified TCR beta CDR3 regions derived from RNA transcripts. TCR CDR3 regions were first amplified by RT-PCR with HTBI primers. TCRdb used MiXCR to reprocess the multiplex PCR reads, holding one entry per CDR3 protein. In the table there are 400,000 to 550,000 distinct CDR3 sequences, about 24% of which are singletons. The sequenced sample was blood. The receptors derive from a woman aged 25 to 39 with Graves' ophthalmopathy.

In its sample, this clonotype was seen many times. This chain connects TRBV7-2 to TRBJ1-6; D not resolved. The CDR3 is 14 residues long. The V and J ends lost 7 bases and 5 bases respectively, with 12 bases between them. Per the germline V gene, CDR1 is SGHTA and CDR2 is FQGNSA. The CDR3 nucleotides are TGTGCCAGCAATTACGGTTCGAATAATTCACCCCTCCACTTT. It is translated as CASNYGSNNSPLHF.

The gene calls are TRBV6-5 and TRBJ1-1, with D perhaps TRBD1 (5 bases). Germline CDR1 and CDR2: MNHEY and SVGAGI. The CDR3 sequence is 17 residues long. Deletions cut 4 bases from V and 5 bases from J, with 23 bases between. CDR3 sequence reads: CASSFTLFREKNTEAFF. DNA for the CDR3: TGTGCCAGCAGTTTCACCCTTTTCAGGGAGAAAAATACTGAAGCTTTCTTT.

The genes are TRBV19 and TRBJ2-2; D is perhaps TRBD1 or TRBD2 (5 bases each). Germline loops: CDR1 LNHDA, CDR2 SQIVND (reference sequence). The CDR3 spans 13 residues. Trimming left V 0 bases short and J 9 bases short, with 8 bases between. In nucleotides, the CDR3 is TGTGCCAGTAGTATAGACAGGGACCGGGAGCTGTTTTTT. Residues: CASSIDRDRELFF.

J is TRBJ2-7 and V is TRBV27; 7 nucleotides agree with TRBD2. This CDR3 has 15 amino acids. J gave up 2 bases and V 0 bases, and 4 bases lay outside the gene matches. CDR1 and CDR2 (germline): MNHEY, SMNVEV (reference sequence). As DNA, the CDR3 is TGTGCCAGCAGTTTATCGGCTGGACTAGCCTACGAGCAGTACTTC. Translation: CASSLSAGLAYEQYF.

The sample holds many counts of this clonotype. The chain recombines TRBV28 with TRBJ2-7; 11 bases agree with TRBD2. CDR1 MDHEN and CDR2 SYDVKM come from the germline V gene. The CDR3 contains 14 residues. Trimming removed 3 bases from V and 2 bases from J; junction bases left unmatched: 0. Written as DNA, the CDR3 is TGTGCCAGCAGTTTTAGCGGGGGGGCCTACGAGCAGTACTTC. This sequence encodes CASSFSGGAYEQYF.

This clonotype was counted many times. The rearrangement uses TRBV15 and TRBJ2-4, with D possibly TRBD2 on 6 matching bases. The CDR3 covers 13 residues. Germline CDR1 is LNHNV and CDR2 is YYDKDF (reference sequence). The V end was cut by 5 bases, the J end by 10 bases, with 15 bases between. The CDR3 protein is CATSLMTEGIQYF. CDR3 nucleotide sequence: TGTGCCACCAGCTTAATGACGGAGGGGATTCAGTACTTC.

This clonotype has a count of ten or more. This chain connects TRBV2 to TRBJ2-4; 13 bases agree with TRBD2. This CDR3 is 16 amino acids long. V gave up 1 base and J gave up 8 bases; unmatched junction bases: 5. Germline lookup yields CDR1 SNHLY and CDR2 FYNNEI. CDR3 region: CASSEGLTSGGHIQYF. In DNA, the CDR3 is TGTGCCAGCAGTGAAGGCCTGACTAGCGGGGGGCACATTCAGTACTTC.

In this sample, this clonotype turned up a few times. This chain links TRBV10-3 with TRBJ1-5; 11 bases are shared with TRBD1. The CDR3 loop spans 17 amino acids. V was clipped by 4 bases and J by 3 bases; unmatched bases: 8. Germline CDR1 is ENHRY and CDR2 is SYGVKD. CDR3 sequence reads: CAISGGQGDGDNQPQHF. CDR3 DNA sequence: TGTGCCATCAGTGGGGGACAGGGGGACGGAGACAATCAGCCCCAGCATTTT.

This clonotype was seen at least ten times. This chain connects TRBV28 to TRBJ2-5, with D perhaps matching TRBD2 (5 bases). This CDR3 contains 12 residues. V was pared by 3 bases and J by 7 bases, with 9 bases between. Germline CDR1 and CDR2: MDHEN and SYDVKM. CDR3 amino acids: CASSLIRGTQYF. The CDR3 nucleotides are TGTGCCAGCAGTTTGATCCGGGGGACCCAGTACTTC.

This clonotype has only a few counts. This CDR3 is missing its conserved last phenylalanine or tryptophan, likely due to a read error. The chain couples TRBV12-5 to TRBJ2-3; D uncertain. V lost 3 bases and J 3 bases, leaving 7 bases between the germline ends. The CDR3 is 13 residues long. From germline, CDR1 is LGHNT and CDR2 FRNRAP. This CDR3 is CASGLGLTDTQYC. In DNA, the CDR3 is TGTGCTAGTGGTTTAGGCCTGACAGATACGCAGTATTGT.

This clonotype has only a few counts. The V and J genes are TRBV20-1 and TRBJ1-5, with D possibly TRBD1 on 5 matching bases. Germline loops: CDR1 DFQATT, CDR2 SNEGSKA (reference sequence). This CDR3 contains 14 residues. V lost 1 base and J 6 bases, leaving 13 bases between the germline ends. The CDR3 DNA reads as TGCAGTGCTAGAGCCACAGGTTTCGGTCAGCCCCAGCATTTT. It translates to CSARATGFGQPQHF.

The table lists this clonotype with a few counts. The V and J genes are TRBV2 and TRBJ2-3; D is unclear. The germline CDR1 and CDR2 sequences are SNHLY and FYNNEI. V lost 2 bases to trimming and J lost 0 bases, with 21 bases between them. The CDR3 has 19 residues. As DNA, the CDR3 is TGTGCCAGCAGTGAAAGACCTCCCCGATTAACAGCTAGCACAGATACGCAGTATTTT. It yields the protein CASSERPPRLTASTDTQYF.

The V call is TRBV20-1, the J call TRBJ2-7, with TRBD2 matching 9 bases. This CDR3 is built from 14 residues. V shed 1 base and J 3 bases; nucleotides not matched to a gene: 4. Germline CDR1 is DFQATT and CDR2 is SNEGSKA (reference sequence). CDR3: CSARVLAGLYEQYF. The CDR3 DNA sequence: TGCAGTGCTAGAGTGCTAGCGGGACTCTACGAGCAGTACTTC.

This chain joins TRBV12-3 or TRBV12-4 and TRBJ2-5; 11 nucleotides match TRBD2. Germline trimming cut 7 bases from V and 5 bases from J; bases unmatched to any gene: 12. This CDR3 is 16 amino acids long. CDR3 protein: CASKRSSGGLGETQYF. CDR3 nucleotide sequence: TGTGCCAGCAAAAGGTCTAGCGGGGGGTTAGGGGAGACCCAGTACTTC.

This clonotype was counted only a few times. This chain links TRBV12-5 with TRBJ1-2; D not certain. Trimming shortened V by 4 bases and J by 2 bases, and 20 bases separated the two germline ends. The germline V gene encodes CDR1 LGHNT and CDR2 FRNRAP. The CDR3 is 17 residues long. The CDR3 coding sequence is TGTGCTAGTGGTTCCAACCGTTGGGTTACAGAAAACTATGGCTACACCTTC. It encodes CASGSNRWVTENYGYTF.

This clonotype has a count of ten or more. The chain couples TRBV19 to TRBJ1-1; a possible D gene is TRBD1 (5 bases). The CDR3 contains 15 residues. V lost 3 bases to trimming and J lost 2 bases, with 13 bases between them. CDR1 and CDR2 from the germline V gene are LNHDA and SQIVND (reference sequence). DNA for the CDR3: TGTGCCAGTAGTATTTCGGGACCCGGTAACACTGAAGCTTTCTTT. This gives the protein CASSISGPGNTEAFF. Based on the CDR3 plus reference TRBV19 and TRBJ1-1, the full variable domain is DGGITQSPKYLFRKEGQNVTLSCEQNLNHDAMYWYRQDPGQGLRLIYYSQIVNDFQKGDIAEGYSVSREKKESFPLTVTSAQKNPTAFYLCASSISGPGNTEAFFGQGTRLTVV.

About this clonotype itself: A much larger clone differs by one base, so this may be a read error. The chain carries TRBV6-1 and TRBJ1-2; 8 bases match TRBD1. The CDR3 sequence is 12 residues long. Germline V gene sequence: CDR1 MNHNS, CDR2 SASEGT. The CDR3 bases are TGTGCCACGTCTAAACAGGGGGATGGCTACAGCTTC. This encodes CATSKQGDGYSF.

The V and J genes are TRBV6-2 or TRBV6-3 and TRBJ2-5, with a tentative D call TRBD1 (5 bases). From germline, CDR1 is MNHEY and CDR2 SVGEGT. The CDR3 has 15 residues. Trimming pared 0 bases from V and 5 bases from J, leaving 13 bases between. CDR3 sequence: CASSYSPGQVETQYF. The CDR3 DNA sequence: TGTGCCAGCAGTTACTCGCCAGGGCAGGTTGAGACCCAGTACTTC.

CDR3 coding DNA: TGCAGTGCTAGAGCTATGGGGGGGACGGAGACCCAGTACTTC. Amino acids: CSARAMGGTETQYF. The chain couples TRBV20-1 to TRBJ2-5; 7 positions agree with TRBD2. V gave up 1 base and J gave up 5 bases; unmatched junction bases: 7. Germline V gene lookup returns CDR1 DFQATT and CDR2 SNEGSKA (reference sequence). The CDR3 length is 14 residues.

This clonotype came up many times. The chain links TRBV5-1 to TRBJ2-7; 10 positions agree with TRBD1. After removal of 1 base from V and 6 bases from J, the junction contained 7 bases not matched to a gene. The germline gives CDR1 SGHRS, CDR2 YFSETQ. This CDR3 is 15 amino acids long. CDR3 protein: CASSLTAGTGAEQYF. As DNA, the CDR3 is TGCGCCAGCAGCTTGACCGCCGGGACAGGGGCCGAGCAGTACTTC.